This record covers a single T cell receptor (beta chain). The sample comes from a study of blood T cell repertoires in COVID-19. In the study overall: Samples of COVID-19 (acute and convalescent) were obtained from the United States, Italy and Spain. From T cells, B-cell-depleted T cells, or PBMCs came the material, which was cDNA or gDNA.

In the original workflow: Reference gene primer amplification gave nucleated cell count estimates. Libraries were prepared by immunoSEQ multiplex PCR; TCRdb keeps only in-frame clonotypes and omits some of them. The V and J calls and clone size are taken from that table; D and trimming were inferred from the DNA. The profile shows approximately 500,000 clones, about 89% of them singletons. The length of the CDR3 is 15 residues. V lost 0 bases and J 3 bases, leaving 12 bases between the germline ends. Germline V gene lookup returns CDR1 MNHEY and CDR2 SVGAGI. V is TRBV6-5 and J is TRBJ2-7; a possible D gene is TRBD2 (5 bases). Specimen: peripheral blood. This receptor was taken from a woman between 50 and 59 years old with COVID-19, enrolled during active disease. The CDR3 spells CASSYSRAPLYEQYF. CDR3 nucleotide sequence: TGTGCCAGCAGTTACTCGCGGGCTCCCCTCTACGAGCAGTACTTC.